The 32 T cell receptor beta chains presented below share a single source sample, sequenced in a study of CXCR3-negative and CXCR3-positive naive CD8 T cells. TRB cDNA libraries were made by UMI-labeled 5' RACE. TCRdb reprocessed the 5' RACE reads and stores each CDR3 protein as one record, lacking DNA. Its table records about 62,000 distinct CDR3 sequences. Input material: naive CXCR3- CD8+ T cells from blood. Subset in this sample: CD45RO-CCR7+CD27+CD95- naive CD8+ T cells lacking CXCR3 (TNR3-). These receptors came from a human donor in good health. Some clones in this sample may be carry-over from other donors' samples.

The chain has TRBV6-4 and TRBJ2-1; TCRdb outputs TRBD2, but without DNA this stays unchecked. The CDR3 covers 15 residues. The germline V gene encodes CDR1 MRHNA and CDR2 SNTAGT. The CDR3 spells CASSEASGGHNEQFF.

This rearrangement joins TRBV28 to TRBJ2-7. The CDR3 is made up of 11 amino acids. The V gene's germline CDR1 is MDHEN and CDR2 SYDVKM. The CDR3 sequence is CASSLLGEQYF.

This chain joins TRBV21-1 and TRBJ1-6. TRBV21-1 is a documented pseudogene. There are 14 residues in the CDR3. The CDR3 spells CASSPTEDNSPLHF.

By frequency, this clonotype registers medium-sized. The chain is built from TRBV11-3 and TRBJ2-3; no DNA is available, so the TRBD1 call from TCRdb remains unchecked. This CDR3 is 18 amino acids long. CDR1 is SGHNT and CDR2 is YENEEA in the germline V gene. The CDR3 sequence is CASSLQGRDRPATDTQYF.

The chain employs TRBV27 and TRBJ1-5; TCRdb names TRBD1, which stays unverified in the absence of DNA. The CDR3 is 15 amino acids. Germline-derived CDR1 and CDR2 are MNHEY and SMNVEV (reference sequence). This chain's CDR3 is CASSGRTGTDQPQHF.

This rearrangement joins TRBV10-3 to TRBJ2-7; TCRdb's D call, TRBD1, is unchecked because there is no DNA. This CDR3 has 16 residues. CDR1 ENHRY and CDR2 SYGVKD come from the germline V gene. The CDR3 reads CAISESSGDRVFEQYF.

The gene calls are TRBV7-7 and TRBJ2-1; TCRdb calls TRBD2, which cannot be checked without DNA. CDR3 size: 16 residues. Germline CDR1 is SSHAT and CDR2 is FNYEAQ (reference sequence). Here the CDR3 reads CASSLRLAGGLGEQFF.

The chain recombines TRBV7-2 with TRBJ2-5; TCRdb gives TRBD2 as the D gene, but with no DNA this cannot be confirmed. Germline V gene data show CDR1 as SGHTA and CDR2 as FQGNSA. This CDR3 has 15 residues. CDR3: CASSPRALNGETQYF.

The chain has TRBV7-3 and TRBJ2-7; TCRdb lists TRBD1, though no DNA is available to test this call. Per the germline V gene, CDR1 is SGHTA and CDR2 is FQGTGA. This CDR3 is built from 14 residues. CDR3: CASSEGQAPYEQYF.

The genes are TRBV20-1 and TRBJ2-7. This CDR3 spans 11 amino acids. CDR1 is DFQATT, CDR2 SNEGSKA, per germline (reference sequence). CDR3 protein: CSARDFYEQYF.

The CDR3 reads CSGWDSSYNEQFF. V is TRBV29-1 and J is TRBJ2-1; without DNA, the TCRdb call of TRBD1 cannot be checked. Germline CDR1 is SQVTM and CDR2 is ANQGSEA. This CDR3 spans 13 amino acids.

This chain connects TRBV27 to TRBJ1-1; TCRdb calls TRBD1, which cannot be checked without DNA. The V gene's germline CDR1 is MNHEY and CDR2 SMNVEV (reference sequence). This CDR3 is 13 amino acids long. The CDR3 reads CASRPQGNTEAFF.

The chain links TRBV15 to TRBJ2-1. Germline V gives CDR1 LNHNV, CDR2 YYDKDF (reference sequence). The CDR3 has 15 amino acids. CDR3 residues: CATRRGTGNDNEQFF.

The chain is built from TRBV27 and TRBJ1-1; TCRdb designates TRBD1, a call that cannot be tested without DNA. The CDR3 loop spans 15 amino acids. Germline V CDR1 and CDR2: MNHEY, SMNVEV (reference sequence). CDR3 amino acids: CASSFNGGMNTEAFF.

Its frequency marks this clonotype as medium-sized. The chain combines TRBV4-2 with TRBJ1-1; the D gene TCRdb calls, TRBD1, cannot be checked with no DNA. CDR3 size: 14 residues. Germline V CDR1 and CDR2: LGHNA, YNFKEQ. The CDR3 spells CASSPGTGGTEAFF.

This chain's CDR3 is CASRVAGQGSEQYF. This chain connects TRBV5-6 to TRBJ2-7; TCRdb outputs TRBD1, but without DNA this stays unchecked. Germline V CDR1 and CDR2: SGHDT, YYEEEE. The length of the CDR3 is 14 residues.

V is TRBV29-1 and J is TRBJ2-7; TCRdb's assignment of TRBD1 cannot be checked, as there is no DNA. In germline, CDR1 is SQVTM, CDR2 ANQGSEA. CDR3 length: 14 residues. The CDR3 loop reads CSVEPSDRPYEQYF.

The chain combines TRBV5-1 with TRBJ1-1; TCRdb's D call, TRBD1, is unchecked because there is no DNA. This CDR3 has 13 residues. CDR1 is SGHRS, CDR2 YFSETQ, per germline. This chain's CDR3 is CASSLQGVTEAFF. The whole variable domain, remainder taken from reference TRBV5-1 and TRBJ1-1, is KAGVTQTPRYLIKTRGQQVTLSCSPISGHRSVSWYQQTPGQGLQFLFEYFSETQRNKGNFPGRFSGRQFSNSRSEMNVSTLELGDSALYLCASSLQGVTEAFFGQGTRLTVV.

The gene calls are TRBV28 and TRBJ2-7; TCRdb lists TRBD1, though no DNA is available to test this call. Per the germline V gene, CDR1 is MDHEN and CDR2 is SYDVKM. The CDR3 has 17 amino acids. CDR3 sequence reads: CASSLSLKVQGGYEQYF.

The chain joins TRBV29-1 to TRBJ2-7; the D call of TRBD1 rests on TCRdb alone, since no DNA is present to check it. The CDR3 length is 15 residues. The germline V gene has CDR1 SQVTM and CDR2 ANQGSEA. CDR3 sequence: CSVAPPGTGVYEQYF.

The chain is built from TRBV29-1 and TRBJ1-1; the D call of TRBD1 rests on TCRdb alone, since no DNA is present to check it. The germline V gene encodes CDR1 SQVTM and CDR2 ANQGSEA. The length of the CDR3 is 14 residues. The CDR3 loop is CSTPGWRLNTEAFF.

The chain employs TRBV28 and TRBJ1-2; TCRdb's D call, TRBD1, is unchecked because there is no DNA. The CDR3 runs 14 residues. Germline V lookup: CDR1 MDHEN, CDR2 SYDVKM. CDR3 amino acids: CASSPPGANYGYTF.

The rearrangement joins TRBV7-8 to TRBJ2-1; as DNA is missing, the TRBD1 call by TCRdb cannot be tested. This CDR3 region has 19 residues. CDR1 is SGHVS and CDR2 is FQNEAQ in the germline V gene. The CDR3 here is CASSLGASTTGTAKNEQFF. Based on the CDR3 plus reference TRBV7-8 and TRBJ2-1, the full variable domain is GAGVSQSPRYKVAKRGQDVALRCDPISGHVSLFWYQQALGQGPEFLTYFQNEAQLDKSGLPSDRFFAERPEGSVSTLKIQRTQQEDSAVYLCASSLGASTTGTAKNEQFFGPGTRLTVL.

The chain uses TRBV14 and TRBJ1-1. The CDR3 is made up of 17 amino acids. CDR1 SGHDN and CDR2 FVKESK come from the germline V gene. CDR3 residues: CASSQEFVGHRNTEAFF. Using reference TRBV14 and TRBJ1-1 for the parts outside the CDR3, the full variable domain is EAGVTQFPSHSVIEKGQTVTLRCDPISGHDNLYWYRRVMGKEIKFLLHFVKESKQDESGMPNNRFLAERTGGTYSTLKVQPAELEDSGVYFCASSQEFVGHRNTEAFFGQGTRLTVV.

CDR3 sequence: CASSFEGAETQYF. The J gene is TRBJ2-5, the V gene TRBV7-2; TCRdb outputs TRBD1, but without DNA this stays unchecked. The CDR3 is 13 residues long. Germline V CDR1 and CDR2: SGHTA, FQGNSA. The variable domain in full, with the rest retrieved from reference TRBV7-2 and TRBJ2-5, is GAGVSQSPSNKVTEKGKDVELRCDPISGHTALYWYRQSLGQGLEFLIYFQGNSAPDKSGLPSDRFSAERTGGSVSTLTIQRTQQEDSAVYLCASSFEGAETQYFGPGTRLLVL.

The chain carries TRBV4-2 and TRBJ2-6; TCRdb designates TRBD1, a call that cannot be tested without DNA. The CDR3 extends over 14 amino acids. Germline loops: CDR1 LGHNA, CDR2 YNFKEQ. CDR3 in amino acids: CASSDRNGANVLTF.

The chain has TRBV3-1 and TRBJ2-3; with no DNA, the TCRdb D assignment of TRBD2 cannot be verified. Per the germline V gene, CDR1 is LGHDT and CDR2 is YNNKEL (reference sequence). The CDR3 is 15 amino acids. The CDR3 region is CASSQGEAGTDTQYF.

This chain joins TRBV29-1 and TRBJ2-1; TCRdb's D call of TRBD2 is untestable without DNA. Germline CDR1 is SQVTM and CDR2 is ANQGSEA. The CDR3 totals 17 residues. CDR3 loop: CSVAPLAGGLSYNEQFF.

The chain carries TRBV29-1 and TRBJ2-1; TCRdb proposes TRBD1, but this gene call is untestable without DNA. The CDR3 is made up of 14 amino acids. Germline loops: CDR1 SQVTM, CDR2 ANQGSEA. CDR3 protein: CSAAGGDSYNEQFF.

The genes are TRBV7-2 and TRBJ2-3; TCRdb lists TRBD1, though no DNA is available to test this call. This CDR3 is built from 16 residues. Per germline, CDR1 SGHTA and CDR2 FQGNSA. The chain's CDR3 is CASSSAGGRVTDTQYF. Supplemented by reference TRBV7-2 and TRBJ2-3, the full variable domain reads GAGVSQSPSNKVTEKGKDVELRCDPISGHTALYWYRQSLGQGLEFLIYFQGNSAPDKSGLPSDRFSAERTGGSVSTLTIQRTQQEDSAVYLCASSSAGGRVTDTQYFGPGTRLTVL.

The genes are TRBV20-1 and TRBJ2-1; TCRdb calls TRBD2, which cannot be checked without DNA. The CDR3 length is 14 residues. CDR1 and CDR2 (germline): DFQATT, SNEGSKA (reference sequence). This chain's CDR3 is CSAPTSGGADEQFF.

This chain links TRBV29-1 with TRBJ2-7; TCRdb's D call, TRBD2, is unchecked because there is no DNA. This CDR3 region has 12 residues. CDR1 and CDR2 (germline): SQVTM, ANQGSEA. CDR3 region: CSVGDYGGEQYF.